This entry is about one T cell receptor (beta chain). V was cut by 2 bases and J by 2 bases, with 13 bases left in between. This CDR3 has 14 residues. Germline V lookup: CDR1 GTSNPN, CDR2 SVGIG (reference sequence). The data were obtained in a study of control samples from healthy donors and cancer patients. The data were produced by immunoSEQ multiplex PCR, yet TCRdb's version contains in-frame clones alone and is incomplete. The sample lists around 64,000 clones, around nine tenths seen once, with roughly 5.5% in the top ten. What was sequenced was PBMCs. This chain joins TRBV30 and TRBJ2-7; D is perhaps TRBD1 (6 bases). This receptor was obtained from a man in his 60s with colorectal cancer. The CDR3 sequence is CAWSFGTPAYEQYF. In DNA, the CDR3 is TGTGCCTGGAGTTTTGGGACACCAGCCTACGAGCAGTACTTC.